The clone carrying this T cell receptor (beta chain) was seen a few times. Authors' processing steps: By means of reference gene primer amplification, nucleated cell counts were estimated. The assay was immunoSEQ multiplex PCR, and TCRdb's table has in-frame clones only and misses some. D and trimming come from the DNA, and the V and J calls and clone size come from that table. Of 150,000 to 200,000 clones in the sample, under 85% were seen once. The CDR3 runs to 15 residues. Germline CDR1 SGHRS, CDR2 YFSETQ. With 2 bases clipped from V and 1 base from J, the junction kept 5 bases outside the gene matches. This sample was taken from a study of blood T cell repertoires in COVID-19. Study summary: There were acute and convalescent COVID-19 samples, and they came from the United States, Italy and Spain. PBMCs, B-cell-depleted T cells, or T cells provided the cDNA or gDNA that made up the material.

Sequences were obtained from peripheral blood. The gene calls are TRBV5-1 and TRBJ2-5, with 7 bases that match TRBD1. The receptor was derived from a man aged 60 to 75 with active or convalescent COVID-19. The CDR3 coding sequence is TGCGCCAGCAGCTTAGGGGACAGCCGCCAAGAGACCCAGTACTTC. Translated, it gives CASSLGDSRQETQYF.